Reported below is one T cell receptor (beta chain). Its target is unknown. The sample comes from a study of Ad26.COV2.S vaccination and SARS-CoV-2 variants. Noted treatment: around 19 received Ad26.COV2.S at low or high dose, single or two shots; 5 received placebo; per-sample allocation not given. Following the first vaccine or placebo injection, samples were taken on day 63. Cohort 1b enrolled adults aged 18-55 years in Boston. CDR1 LNHDA and CDR2 SQIVND come from the germline V gene (reference sequence). V shed 7 bases, J shed 7 bases, and the junction held 9 bases outside the gene matches. This CDR3 comprises 13 residues. Study-level results: Post-vaccination spike-specific CD8+ and CD4+ T cell responses reportedly had substantial breadth.

Assay used: immunoSEQ multiplex PCR; TCRdb lists only in-frame clones, some missing. The sample contains roughly 450,000 clones, over 75% of which appear only once. This TCR was sampled from a person aged 18-60 years who received the Ad26.COV2.S COVID-19 vaccine or a placebo. The sequencing used peripheral blood, collected in a trial of Ad26.COV2.S vaccine versus placebo. V gene TRBV19 combines with J gene TRBJ2-7, with 8 nucleotides matching TRBD2. CDR3 sequence reads: CASNSAGEGEQYF. In DNA, the CDR3 is TGTGCCAGTAACTCAGCGGGAGAGGGGGAGCAGTACTTC.